Listed below are T cell receptor beta chains from one sample, sequenced in a study of cytomegalovirus exposure and HLA in healthy donors. The method was immunoSEQ multiplex PCR; TCRdb's version includes in-frame clones alone and lacks a portion of them. The profile shows about 60,000 clones, around 82% of them singletons. Sequencing was done on a sample of PBMCs. The receptors were sampled from a male donor in good health and CMV-seronegative. Each CDR3 is given with its conserved first and last residue. A D gene is named only where the DNA matches it firmly. Where a row states a size, it is once, few, many or the class of an expanded clone; other rows omit it.

D,V,J,size,CDR3,DNA
NA,TRBV30,TRBJ1-4,NA,CAWSARTSGEKLFF,TGTGCCTGGAGTGCCAGGACATCTGGGGAAAAACTGTTTTTT
NA,TRBV2,TRBJ2-7,NA,CASSQVHEQYF,TGTGCCAGCAGTCAGGTCCACGAGCAGTACTTC
NA,TRBV7-2,TRBJ1-5,NA,CASSLQQNQPQHF,TGTGCCAGCAGCCTACAACAGAATCAGCCCCAGCATTTT
NA,TRBV2,TRBJ2-5,NA,CASSLLTSRETQYF,TGTGCCAGCAGCCTCCTAACTAGTCGAGAGACCCAGTACTTC
NA,TRBV7-2,TRBJ2-7,NA,CASSLRTENTYEQYF,TGTGCCAGCAGCTTAAGGACAGAGAATACCTACGAGCAGTACTTC
TRBD2,TRBV6-6,TRBJ2-1,NA,CATSTPGLAQYNEQFF,TGTGCCACCTCAACCCCGGGACTAGCCCAATACAATGAGCAGTTCTTC
TRBD1,TRBV7-6,TRBJ2-1,NA,CASSLRQGVKVEQFF,TGTGCCAGCAGCTTACGACAGGGGGTGAAGGTTGAGCAGTTCTTC
NA,TRBV9,TRBJ1-6,NA,CASSVGGLHSPLHF,TGTGCCAGCAGCGTAGGAGGGCTCCATTCACCCCTCCACTTT
NA,TRBV7-2,TRBJ2-5,NA,CASSLAPTGETQYF,TGTGCCAGCAGCTTAGCGCCAACAGGAGAGACCCAGTACTTC
NA,TRBV19,TRBJ2-5,NA,CASSMNRETQYF,TGTGCCAGTAGTATGAATAGAGAGACCCAGTACTTC
NA,TRBV5-1,TRBJ2-1,NA,CASREDRRHEQFF,TGCGCCAGCCGTGAGGACAGAAGGCATGAGCAGTTCTTC
TRBD1,TRBV28,TRBJ2-7,NA,CASSLPGQGREQYF,TGTGCCAGCAGTCTCCCCGGACAGGGTCGCGAGCAGTACTTC
NA,TRBV6-5,TRBJ1-2,NA,CASRNGQRGGYTF,TGTGCCAGCCGCAACGGACAAAGGGGAGGCTACACCTTC
NA,TRBV5-1,TRBJ1-1,NA,CASSLRHQNTEAFF,TGCGCCAGCAGCTTGAGACACCAGAACACTGAAGCTTTCTTT
TRBD1,TRBV25-1,TRBJ2-7,NA,CASSALTGSYEQYF,TGTGCCAGCAGTGCTCTGACAGGGTCCTACGAGCAGTACTTC
NA,TRBV4-2,TRBJ1-2,NA,CASSQGGGDYGYTF,TGTGCCAGCAGCCAAGGCGGGGGGGACTATGGCTACACCTTC
TRBD1,TRBV7-6,TRBJ1-2,few,CASSREIGGPNYGYTF,TGTGCCAGCAGCCGAGAGATAGGGGGCCCCAACTATGGCTACACCTTC
NA,TRBV19,TRBJ2-7,NA,CASSIGTTGREQYF,TGTGCCAGTAGTATAGGGACCACAGGGCGCGAGCAGTACTTC
TRBD1,TRBV19,TRBJ2-7,NA,CASSLPRGQGSYEQYF,TGTGCCAGTAGTCTTCCACGCGGACAGGGCTCCTACGAGCAGTACTTC